This TCR beta chain originates from a study of technical replicates of blood from several donors. The CDR3 has 14 amino acids. Trimming removed 0 bases from V and 7 bases from J, with 10 bases in between. Germline assignment: CDR1 WSHSY and CDR2 SAAADI. Assay: immunoSEQ multiplex PCR; the TCRdb copy retains only in-frame clones and omits some. Of about 83,000 clones in the sample, more than 90% are singletons; the top ten hold around 0.24%. The source of this sequence is a human donor in good health. This rearrangement joins TRBV10-2 to TRBJ1-5; D may be TRBD1 (5 bases). Input material: T cells isolated from PBMCs. CDR3 sequence (DNA): TGCGCCAGCAGTGAGTCCAGGGCAGGCCAGCCCCAGCATTTT. This codes for CASSESRAGQPQHF.